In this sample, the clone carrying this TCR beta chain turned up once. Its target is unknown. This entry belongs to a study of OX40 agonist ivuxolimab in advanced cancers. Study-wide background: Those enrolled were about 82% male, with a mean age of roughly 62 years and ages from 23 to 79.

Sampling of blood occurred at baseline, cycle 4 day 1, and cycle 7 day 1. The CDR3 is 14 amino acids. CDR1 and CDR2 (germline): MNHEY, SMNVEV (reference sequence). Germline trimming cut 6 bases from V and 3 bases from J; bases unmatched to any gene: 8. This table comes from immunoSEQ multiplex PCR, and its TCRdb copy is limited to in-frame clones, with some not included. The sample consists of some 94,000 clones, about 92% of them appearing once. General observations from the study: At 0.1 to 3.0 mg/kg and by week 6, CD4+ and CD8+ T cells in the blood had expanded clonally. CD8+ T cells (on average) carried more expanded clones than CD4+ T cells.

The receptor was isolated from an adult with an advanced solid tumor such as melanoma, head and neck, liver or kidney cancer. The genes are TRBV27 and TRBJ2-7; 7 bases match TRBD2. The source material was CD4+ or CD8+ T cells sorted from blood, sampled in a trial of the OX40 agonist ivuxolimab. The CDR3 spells CASSWGGTGYEQYF. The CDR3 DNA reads TGTGCCAGCAGCTGGGGGGGGACTGGCTACGAGCAGTACTTC.